These 23 T cell receptor beta chains came from one sample sequenced in a study of beta chain features in type 1 diabetes. Expressed TCRB transcripts were sequenced because the entire RNA isolate underwent reverse transcription. Repertoires were generated with immunoSEQ multiplex PCR, while TCRdb's copy carries only in-frame clones and drops some. There are hundreds of thousands of clones in the sample; around 65% occur only once, and 0.053% lies in the top ten. Material: naive CD4+ T cells from blood. These receptors were obtained from a young man in good health.

This chain connects TRBV18 to TRBJ2-7, with D tentatively TRBD2 (6 bases). Per the germline V gene, CDR1 is KGHSH and CDR2 is LQKENI. V gave up 2 bases and J gave up 3 bases, with 11 bases separating them. This CDR3 has 14 residues. The CDR3 DNA reads TGTGCCAGCTCACCAGCGACTAGTGACTACGAGCAGTACTTC. This sequence encodes CASSPATSDYEQYF.

The CDR3 DNA sequence: TGTGCCAGCAGTGAATTGAAATCAGCGGGAGTAGGAGAGACCCAGTACTTC. Translating it yields CASSELKSAGVGETQYF. The V call is TRBV25-1, the J call TRBJ2-5; 8 positions agree with TRBD2. There are 17 residues in the CDR3. The V gene's germline CDR1 is MGHDK and CDR2 SYGVNS. With V trimmed by 1 base and J by 4 bases, 11 bases remained unmatched.

The chain has TRBV10-3 and TRBJ2-1; 14 nucleotides agree with TRBD2. The V gene end was trimmed by 7 bases and the J gene end by 4 bases; junction bases not matched to a gene: 6. The V gene's germline CDR1 is ENHRY and CDR2 SYGVKD. There are 16 residues in the CDR3. This CDR3 reads CAIKTGTSGGYNEQFF. For the CDR3, the DNA is TGTGCCATCAAGACCGGGACTAGCGGGGGTTACAATGAGCAGTTCTTC.

The chain joins TRBV7-8 to TRBJ1-1; TRBD1 might be the D (5 bases). Per germline, CDR1 SGHVS and CDR2 FQNEAQ. Trimming left V 1 base short and J 11 bases short, with 20 bases between. CDR3 length equals 15 residues. The CDR3 DNA sequence: TGTGCCAGCAGCTTAGACCAGGGAAAATCTCAAGTGGCTTTCTTT. Translating gives CASSLDQGKSQVAFF.

The V and J genes are TRBV30 and TRBJ2-7, with 9 bases aligning to TRBD1. CDR3 length: 14 residues. CDR1 is GTSNPN and CDR2 is SVGIG in the germline V gene (reference sequence). With 5 bases clipped from V and 4 bases from J, the junction kept 9 bases outside the gene matches. The CDR3: CAWALGTGFYEQYF. The CDR3 bases are TGTGCCTGGGCCCTCGGGACAGGGTTTTACGAGCAGTACTTC.

This chain connects TRBV11-2 to TRBJ2-3; 7 nucleotides match TRBD2. The germline V gene encodes CDR1 SGHAT and CDR2 FQNNGV. V lost 4 bases, J lost 4 bases, and 11 bases stayed unmatched. This CDR3 has 16 amino acids. The CDR3 sequence: CASSSEAGDSADTQYF. The CDR3 DNA reads TGTGCCAGCAGCTCGGAGGCGGGAGATTCCGCAGATACGCAGTATTTT.

The V call is TRBV30, the J call TRBJ2-7; 10 bases agree with TRBD2. CDR3 size: 16 residues. CDR1 and CDR2 from the germline V gene are GTSNPN and SVGIG (reference sequence). The trim removed 3 bases at V and 4 bases at J, leaving 12 bases unmatched. The CDR3: CAWSENSSGRRYEQYF. The CDR3, as DNA: TGTGCCTGGAGCGAGAATTCTAGCGGGAGACGGTACGAGCAGTACTTC.

This clone was seen once. The chain joins TRBV30 to TRBJ2-2; D perhaps matches TRBD1 (6 bases). Germline V gives CDR1 GTSNPN, CDR2 SVGIG (reference sequence). This CDR3 is built from 13 residues. Trimming took off 3 bases at V and 7 bases at J, with 12 bases between the two ends. The CDR3, as DNA: TGTGCCTGGAGGGCAGGGGTAGGCGGGGAGCTGTTTTTT. Its translation: CAWRAGVGGELFF. The full variable domain, in which reference TRBV30 and TRBJ2-2 provide the parts outside the CDR3, is SQTIHQWPATLVQPVGSPLSLECTVEGTSNPNLYWYRQAAGRGLQLLFYSVGIGQISSEVPQNLSASRPQDRQFILSSKKLLLSDSGFYLCAWRAGVGGELFFGEGSRLTVL.

V gene TRBV14 combines with J gene TRBJ2-1; D is unclear. The CDR3 is 14 amino acids. In germline, CDR1 is SGHDN, CDR2 FVKESK. V lost 4 bases and J 7 bases, leaving 14 bases between the germline ends. This CDR3 reads CASSLLEIANEQFF. DNA for the CDR3: TGTGCCAGCAGCCTGTTAGAGATCGCGAATGAGCAGTTCTTC.

J is TRBJ2-7 and V is TRBV28; perhaps TRBD1 as D (6 bases). Germline values: CDR1 MDHEN, CDR2 SYDVKM. V lost 5 bases, J lost 3 bases, and 11 bases lay in between. The CDR3 is made up of 13 amino acids. The CDR3 spells CASSPGQSYEQYF. The CDR3 DNA sequence: TGTGCCAGCAGTCCCGGACAGAGCTACGAGCAGTACTTC. Complete variable domain (other parts from reference TRBV28 and TRBJ2-7): DVKVTQSSRYLVKRTGEKVFLECVQDMDHENMFWYRQDPGLGLRLIYFSYDVKMKEKGDIPEGYSVSREKKERFSLILESASTNQTSMYLCASSPGQSYEQYFGPGTRLTVT.

CDR3 region: CASSLKQFF. CDR3 bases: TGTGCCAGCTCCCTTAAGCAGTTCTTC. This chain joins TRBV7-2 and TRBJ2-1; D is undetermined. This CDR3 is built from 9 residues. The V end lost 8 bases, the J end lost 11 bases, and 7 bases lay between the germline ends. CDR1 and CDR2 (germline): SGHTA, FQGNSA.

This rearrangement joins TRBV6-5 to TRBJ2-1; D not certain. The CDR3 runs 12 residues. Trimming shortened V by 6 bases and J by 8 bases, and 11 bases separated the two germline ends. CDR1 MNHEY and CDR2 SVGAGI come from the germline V gene. The CDR3 reads CASSSTQYEQFF. DNA of the CDR3: TGTGCCAGCAGCTCAACGCAGTATGAGCAGTTCTTC.

This chain connects TRBV29-1 to TRBJ1-1; the D is unclear. Trimming cost V 5 bases and J 5 bases, with 6 bases left between them. This CDR3 region has 10 residues. Germline loops: CDR1 SQVTM, CDR2 ANQGSEA. CDR3: CSVIRTEAFF. As DNA, the CDR3 is TGCAGCGTTATTAGGACTGAAGCTTTCTTT.

The V gene is TRBV5-1, the J gene TRBJ2-2, with D unclear. Germline CDR1 reads SGHRS; CDR2 reads YFSETQ. The CDR3 totals 15 residues. V gave up 1 base and J gave up 4 bases, with 11 bases separating them. The CDR3 reads CASSLSAPSTGELFF. CDR3 DNA: TGCGCCAGCAGCTTGTCTGCCCCAAGCACCGGGGAGCTGTTTTTT. The full variable domain, with the rest looked up from reference TRBV5-1 and TRBJ2-2, is KAGVTQTPRYLIKTRGQQVTLSCSPISGHRSVSWYQQTPGQGLQFLFEYFSETQRNKGNFPGRFSGRQFSNSRSEMNVSTLELGDSALYLCASSLSAPSTGELFFGEGSRLTVL.

This chain connects TRBV29-1 to TRBJ2-3; D is unresolved. CDR3 length: 13 residues. V was cut by 4 bases and J by 2 bases, with 10 bases left in between. Germline-derived CDR1 and CDR2 are SQVTM and ANQGSEA. The CDR3 spells CSVVGKYTDTQYF. The CDR3 nucleotides are TGCAGCGTTGTTGGGAAATACACAGATACGCAGTATTTT.

The chain links TRBV4-3 to TRBJ2-3; 9 positions agree with TRBD2. Germline CDR1 is LGHNA and CDR2 is YSLEER. The CDR3 sequence is 18 residues long. V lost 0 bases, J lost 1 base, and 8 bases stayed unmatched. This CDR3 is CASSQDSLAGSGTDTQYF. Here the CDR3 DNA reads TGCGCCAGCAGCCAAGATTCACTAGCGGGTAGTGGCACAGATACGCAGTATTTT.

This clone was seen more than once but under ten times. The V call is TRBV30, the J call TRBJ1-2; tentatively, D is TRBD1 (5 bases). The CDR3 loop spans 12 amino acids. Germline values: CDR1 GTSNPN, CDR2 SVGIG (reference sequence). The V end was cut by 4 bases, the J end by 6 bases, with 12 bases between. CDR3 in DNA: TGTGCCTGGACGCGGACAATGGATGGCTACACCTTC. The encoded protein is CAWTRTMDGYTF.

In this sample, this clone turned up once. V gene TRBV19 combines with J gene TRBJ2-5, with TRBD1 as a possible D gene (6 bases). This CDR3 comprises 14 residues. Trimming left V 5 bases short and J 1 base short, with 11 bases between. Germline V lookup: CDR1 LNHDA, CDR2 SQIVND (reference sequence). Here the CDR3 DNA reads TGTGCCAGTAGTGCCGGGACAAGCCAAGAGACCCAGTACTTC. Translating it yields CASSAGTSQETQYF.

This sequence joins TRBV5-6 and TRBJ1-2; no firm D call. The CDR3 sequence is 14 residues long. Germline-derived CDR1 and CDR2 are SGHDT and YYEEEE. Between the trimmed V and J ends, which lost 0 bases and 4 bases, there was a span of 10 bases. As DNA, the CDR3 is TGTGCCAGCAGCTTGGTCCGAGGGCTCTATGGCTACACCTTC. It encodes CASSLVRGLYGYTF.

The CDR3 sequence is CASSTPGTDTQYF. CDR3 nucleotide sequence: TGTGCCAGCAGCACCCCAGGGACAGATACGCAGTATTTT. The chain combines TRBV6-5 with TRBJ2-3; the D gene is possibly TRBD1 (5 bases). V was shortened by 6 bases and J by 3 bases, with 10 bases between the two germline ends. The CDR3 runs to 13 residues. CDR1 MNHEY and CDR2 SVGAGI come from the germline V gene.

The chain couples TRBV30 to TRBJ1-5, with 7 bases matching TRBD1. Germline CDR1 is GTSNPN and CDR2 is SVGIG (reference sequence). J lost 5 bases, V lost 2 bases, and 3 bases had no gene match. The length of the CDR3 is 13 residues. The CDR3 DNA is TGTGCCTGGAGTAGGGGACAGTATCAGCCCCAGCATTTT. This sequence encodes CAWSRGQYQPQHF. The full variable domain, rest sourced from reference TRBV30 and TRBJ1-5, is SQTIHQWPATLVQPVGSPLSLECTVEGTSNPNLYWYRQAAGRGLQLLFYSVGIGQISSEVPQNLSASRPQDRQFILSSKKLLLSDSGFYLCAWSRGQYQPQHFGDGTRLSIL.

The V gene is TRBV30, the J gene TRBJ2-1; TRBD1 is a possible D gene (5 bases). V dropped 0 bases and J dropped 15 bases, with 12 bases sitting between them. Germline V lookup: CDR1 GTSNPN, CDR2 SVGIG (reference sequence). The CDR3 has 11 residues. CDR3 region: CAWSVLQGSFF. The DNA of the CDR3 is TGTGCCTGGAGTGTACTTCAGGGATCGTTCTTC.

The table lists this clone with a few counts. The V and J genes are TRBV30 and TRBJ1-6; D is uncertain. Trimming left V 1 base short and J 8 bases short, with 9 bases between. Germline CDR1 and CDR2: GTSNPN and SVGIG (reference sequence). The CDR3 is 13 amino acids. DNA of the CDR3: TGTGCCTGGAGTGGAGGGAGGGATTCACCCCTCCACTTT. This encodes CAWSGGRDSPLHF.